The text below deals with one TCR beta chain. No antigen is known for it. Sequenced by immunoSEQ multiplex PCR; TCRdb stores in-frame clones only, minus some. The table includes about 100,000 clones, about 86% detected once. The record originates from a study of T cell responses to AZD1222 COVID-19 vaccine. Overall study findings and caveats: White British donors predominated, females outnumbered males, and clonal diversity was possibly underestimated. Along spike, vaccine-associated CD4 TCRs were found throughout, with dominance at 160-218 and 743-854.

Germline values: CDR1 MNHEY, CDR2 SVGAGI. The germline V and J ends were trimmed by 6 bases and 5 bases, with 17 bases remaining between them. This CDR3 comprises 15 residues. This TCR derives from an adult in good health. The material sequenced was peripheral blood, taken on day 0 of AZD1222 vaccination. This chain links TRBV6-5 with TRBJ2-1, with D unclear. The CDR3, as DNA: TGTGCCAGCAGGGACGGCCGAATCCCCCACAATGAGCAGTTCTTC. Protein: CASRDGRIPHNEQFF.